This entry lists 5 T cell receptor beta chains sequenced from one sample in a study of tumor-infiltrating lymphocytes in oesophageal squamous cell carcinoma. TCRdb reprocessed the PCR reads with MiXCR, giving one entry per CDR3 protein. The profile shows over 20,000 distinct CDR3 sequences, more than 30% of them singletons. The sample taken for sequencing was esophageal tumor tissue. These receptors all come from a male donor with esophageal squamous cell carcinoma.

V usage is TRBV7-2 and J usage is TRBJ2-1, with TRBD2 matching over 9 bases. Near its end, the DNA agrees better with TRBJ2-7, so the J call may be wrong. CDR3 length: 16 residues. Per the germline V gene, CDR1 is SGHTA and CDR2 is FQGNSA. The CDR3 nucleotides read TGTGCCAGCAGCTTAGTCGGAGCGGGAGGAAGGAATGAGCAGTACTTC. Translated: CASSLVGAGGRNEQYF.

The chain links TRBV5-8 to TRBJ1-4; TRBD1 aligns across 8 bases. CDR3 length equals 17 residues. Trimming removed 5 bases from V and 7 bases from J; junction bases left unmatched: 16. Germline assignment: CDR1 SGHTS and CDR2 YDEGEE. In DNA, the CDR3 is TGTGCCAGCAGTACCCCACTCCGGACAGGGCGGGTTGAAAAACTGTTTTTT. It is translated as CASSTPLRTGRVEKLFF.

This clonotype was counted many times. This chain uses TRBV6-1 with TRBJ1-5, with TRBD1 matching over 7 bases. J was trimmed by 0 bases and V by 9 bases; bases with no gene match: 5. The germline CDR1 and CDR2 sequences are MNHNS and SASEGT. The CDR3 has 14 amino acids. CDR3 loop: CASTGTDSNQPQHF. In nucleotides, the CDR3 is TGTGCCAGTACTGGGACAGATAGCAATCAGCCCCAGCATTTT.

The rearrangement uses TRBV6-1 and TRBJ2-5, with 11 bases matching TRBD1. CDR1 is MNHNS and CDR2 is SASEGT in the germline V gene. This CDR3 comprises 15 residues. Trimming at V came to 5 bases and at J to 5 bases, leaving 7 bases not matched to a gene. CDR3 coding DNA: TGTGCCAGCAGTACGGGACAGGGGGTTGCGGAGACCCAGTACTTC. This translates into CASSTGQGVAETQYF.

The J gene is TRBJ2-1, the V gene TRBV11-3; D uncertain. The end of the DNA fits TRBJ1-2 better, so the J call may be wrong. The CDR3 runs 12 residues. Germline V gene data show CDR1 as SGHNT and CDR2 as YENEEA. Here the CDR3 reads CASSLGDSGYTF. CDR3 coding DNA: TGTGCCAGCAGCTTAGGGGATTCCGGCTACACCTTC.